The clone carrying this T cell receptor beta chain occurred once. What it binds is not known. These data belong to a study of T cell responses to AZD1222 COVID-19 vaccine. Findings and limits, study-wide: A reported finding is that nearly half of spike-specific TCRs target unmutated variant regions. Seropositive AZD1222 recipients at baseline numbered only five or six. No day 14 peak samples; only post-peak repertoires were characterized. A rise in Spike-specific TCR breadth and depth followed two AZD1222 doses.

The germline gives CDR1 SQVTM, CDR2 ANQGSEA. This CDR3 is built from 12 residues. V was pared by 7 bases and J by 6 bases, with 16 bases between. Profiling relied on immunoSEQ multiplex PCR, and the TCRdb table lists in-frame clones only, not all of them. The data hold fewer than 200,000 clones, with more than 70% observed a single time. This TCR derives from an adult who received the AZD1222 COVID-19 vaccine. J is TRBJ2-7 and V is TRBV29-1; the D call may be TRBD1 or TRBD2 (5 bases each). The starting material was peripheral blood, obtained 28 days after the second AZD1222 dose. The CDR3: CSGARELGEQYF. CDR3 in DNA: TGCAGCGGCGCCAGGGAGTTGGGCGAGCAGTACTTC.